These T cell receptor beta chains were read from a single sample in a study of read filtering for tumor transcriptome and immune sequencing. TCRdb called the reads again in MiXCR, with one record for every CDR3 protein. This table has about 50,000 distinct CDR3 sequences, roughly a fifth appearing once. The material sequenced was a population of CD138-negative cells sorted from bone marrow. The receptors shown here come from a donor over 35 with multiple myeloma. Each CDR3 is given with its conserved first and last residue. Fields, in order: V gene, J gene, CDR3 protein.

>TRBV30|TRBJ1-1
CAWSGGHYTEAFF
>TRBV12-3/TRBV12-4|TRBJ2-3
CASSFGGRSTDTQYF
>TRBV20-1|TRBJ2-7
CSATPGEGISYEQYF
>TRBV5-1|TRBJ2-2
CAGSLSGKNTGELFF
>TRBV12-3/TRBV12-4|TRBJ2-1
CASKFRTSLYNEQFF
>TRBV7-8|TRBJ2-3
CASSLATGTSTDTQYF
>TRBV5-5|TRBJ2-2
CASSLVARDSYTGELFF
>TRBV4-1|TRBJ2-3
CASSRVAVTDTQYF
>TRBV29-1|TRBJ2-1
CSVFGTSGTSLPSYNEQFF
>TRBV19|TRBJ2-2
CASSGLAGLANTGELFF
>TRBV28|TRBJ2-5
CASSPQGRLGQETQYF
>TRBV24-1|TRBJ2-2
CATMGRTGNTGELFF
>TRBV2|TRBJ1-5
CASRGQVQEPQHF
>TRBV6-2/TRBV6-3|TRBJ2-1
CACSYSISGSNPYNGQFF
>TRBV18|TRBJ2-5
CASSPPEETQYF
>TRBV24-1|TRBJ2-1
CATSDPNGQGALDEQFF
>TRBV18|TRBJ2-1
CASSIDGHNEQFF
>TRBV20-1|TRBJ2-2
CSARGNTGELFF
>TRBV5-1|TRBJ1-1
CASRVDRGMAFF
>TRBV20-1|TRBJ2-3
CSATPGSEDTQYF
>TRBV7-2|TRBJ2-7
CASSLGGTLLEQYF
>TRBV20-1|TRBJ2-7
CSARNPSGSYEQYF
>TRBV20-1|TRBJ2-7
CSAGGLAGGRGGDEQYF
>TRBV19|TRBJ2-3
CASSNTGLTDTQYF
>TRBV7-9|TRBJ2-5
CASRLNTETQYF
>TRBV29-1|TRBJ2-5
CSALVETQYF
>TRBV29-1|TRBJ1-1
CSVDLGASEAFF
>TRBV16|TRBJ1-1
CASSPAAMWDTEAFF
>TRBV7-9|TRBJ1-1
CASSPGGYDPAFF
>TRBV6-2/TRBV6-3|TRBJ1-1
CASRDRLEAFF
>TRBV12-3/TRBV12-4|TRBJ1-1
CASRHRHLNTEAFF
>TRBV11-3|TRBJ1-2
CASSLGQFDGYTF
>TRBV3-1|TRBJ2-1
CASSQGGAGPHNEQFF
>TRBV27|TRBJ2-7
CSSNWTVWNEQYF
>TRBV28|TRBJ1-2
CASTFRQNYGYTF
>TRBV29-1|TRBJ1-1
CSVGRGTEAFF
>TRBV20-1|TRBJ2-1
CSARSGRFNEQFF
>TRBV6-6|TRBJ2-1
CASSYSTGTSGPNEQFF
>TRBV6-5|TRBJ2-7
CASSSPQPGQGTYEQYF
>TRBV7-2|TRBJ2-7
CASSLGQLSYEQYF